This TCR beta chain stems from a study of beta chain features in type 1 diabetes. Study-wide results and caveats: A cDNA-based sequencing approach could over-represent cells with high TCR expression. Any HLA type influence on TCRB rearrangement was left unresolved here.

What was sequenced were expressed TCRB transcripts, since all of the isolated RNA had been reverse transcribed. Only in-frame clones appear in the TCRdb table, and some are missing; sequencing was by immunoSEQ multiplex PCR. The sample carries 130,000 or so clones, about 9.1% recorded once. This clone was recorded many times. The antigen is undetermined. The V gene's germline CDR1 is SQVTM and CDR2 ANQGSEA. V lost 7 bases, J lost 7 bases, and 10 bases lay in between. The CDR3 totals 11 residues. This TCR derives from a woman aged 40 to 49 in good health. The specimen was central memory CD4+ T cells from blood. The rearrangement uses TRBV29-1 and TRBJ2-2; TRBD2 might be the D (6 bases). DNA for the CDR3: TGCAGCGGCGGGACGGGCGGGGAGCTGTTTTTT. This gives the protein CSGGTGGELFF.